Presented here are 8 T cell receptor beta chains from one specimen sequenced in a study of blood T cell repertoires in COVID-19. Only in-frame clones appear in the TCRdb table, and some are missing; sequencing was by immunoSEQ multiplex PCR. This table has about 130,000 clones, less than 90% appearing once. The sequencing input was peripheral blood. These receptors were taken from a man older than 75 with active or convalescent COVID-19.

The CDR3 reads CASSYIGVGEQYF. CDR3 DNA: TGTGCCAGCAGTTATATAGGGGTGGGCGAGCAGTACTTC. The chain is built from TRBV6-5 and TRBJ2-7, with D possibly matching TRBD1 (5 bases). The V and J ends lost 3 bases and 6 bases respectively, with 12 bases between them. CDR1 is MNHEY and CDR2 is SVGAGI in the germline V gene. The CDR3 is 13 amino acids.

The chain uses TRBV2 and TRBJ2-3; perhaps TRBD1 as D (5 bases). This CDR3 is 14 amino acids long. CDR1 and CDR2 (germline): SNHLY, FYNNEI. Trimming removed 4 bases from V and 2 bases from J, with 10 bases in between. The CDR3 region is CASSAAGNTDTQYF. The CDR3 DNA reads as TGTGCCAGCAGTGCGGCAGGGAACACAGATACGCAGTATTTT.

The chain joins TRBV28 to TRBJ2-3; TRBD2 might be the D (6 bases). There are 15 residues in the CDR3. Trimming pared 3 bases from V and 0 bases from J, leaving 10 bases between. The germline gives CDR1 MDHEN, CDR2 SYDVKM. The CDR3 DNA sequence: TGTGCCAGCAGTTTTGATGGAGGGAGCACAGATACGCAGTATTTT. It translates to CASSFDGGSTDTQYF.

This clone has only a few counts. CDR3 region: CASSTRRSYEQYF. The CDR3 DNA reads as TGTGCCAGTTCAACCCGGAGGTCCTACGAGCAGTACTTC. J is TRBJ2-7 and V is TRBV19; D possibly corresponds to TRBD2 (5 bases). Looked up from germline, CDR1 is LNHDA and CDR2 is SQIVND (reference sequence). CDR3 length: 13 residues. V was clipped by 8 bases and J by 1 base, with 12 bases between them. Supplemented by reference TRBV19 and TRBJ2-7, the full variable domain reads DGGITQSPKYLFRKEGQNVTLSCEQNLNHDAMYWYRQDPGQGLRLIYYSQIVNDFQKGDIAEGYSVSREKKESFPLTVTSAQKNPTAFYLCASSTRRSYEQYFGPGTRLTVT.

This clone has only one observation. This rearrangement joins TRBV7-8 to TRBJ2-7; D gene unclear. Germline V CDR1 and CDR2: SGHVS, FQNEAQ. V gave up 1 base and J gave up 2 bases, with 12 bases separating them. There are 15 residues in the CDR3. The CDR3 sequence: CASSLGFGGAYEQYF. CDR3 nucleotides: TGTGCCAGCAGCTTAGGCTTCGGCGGAGCCTACGAGCAGTACTTC. Based on the CDR3 plus reference TRBV7-8 and TRBJ2-7, the full variable domain is GAGVSQSPRYKVAKRGQDVALRCDPISGHVSLFWYQQALGQGPEFLTYFQNEAQLDKSGLPSDRFFAERPEGSVSTLKIQRTQQEDSAVYLCASSLGFGGAYEQYFGPGTRLTVT.

The CDR3 reads CASSQGQGALFTEAFF. The CDR3 DNA sequence: TGTGCCAGCAGCCAGGGACAGGGGGCTTTGTTCACTGAAGCTTTCTTT. The chain couples TRBV7-8 to TRBJ1-1; 12 bases match TRBD1. With 5 bases clipped from V and 4 bases from J, the junction kept 8 bases outside the gene matches. This CDR3 spans 16 amino acids. Germline assignment: CDR1 SGHVS and CDR2 FQNEAQ.

This chain uses TRBV9 with TRBJ1-2; TRBD1 matches at 9 bases. The CDR3 covers 15 residues. The germline V gene encodes CDR1 SGDLS and CDR2 YYNGEE. After removal of 4 bases from V and 4 bases from J, the junction contained 8 bases not matched to a gene. CDR3: CASSSQGQGGYGYTF. The CDR3 DNA is TGTGCCAGCAGCTCCCAGGGACAGGGCGGCTATGGCTACACCTTC.

The chain is built from TRBV2 and TRBJ2-1, with D perhaps TRBD2 (6 bases). Deletions cut 7 bases from V and 4 bases from J, with 14 bases between. The CDR3 length is 14 residues. CDR1 is SNHLY and CDR2 is FYNNEI in the germline V gene. The CDR3 protein is CASIGLAHYNEQFF. CDR3 DNA: TGTGCCAGCATAGGGCTAGCGCATTACAATGAGCAGTTCTTC. The full variable domain, completed using reference TRBV2 and TRBJ2-1, is EPEVTQTPSHQVTQMGQEVILRCVPISNHLYFYWYRQILGQKVEFLVSFYNNEISEKSEIFDDQFSVERPDGSNFTLKIRSTKLEDSAMYFCASIGLAHYNEQFFGPGTRLTVL.